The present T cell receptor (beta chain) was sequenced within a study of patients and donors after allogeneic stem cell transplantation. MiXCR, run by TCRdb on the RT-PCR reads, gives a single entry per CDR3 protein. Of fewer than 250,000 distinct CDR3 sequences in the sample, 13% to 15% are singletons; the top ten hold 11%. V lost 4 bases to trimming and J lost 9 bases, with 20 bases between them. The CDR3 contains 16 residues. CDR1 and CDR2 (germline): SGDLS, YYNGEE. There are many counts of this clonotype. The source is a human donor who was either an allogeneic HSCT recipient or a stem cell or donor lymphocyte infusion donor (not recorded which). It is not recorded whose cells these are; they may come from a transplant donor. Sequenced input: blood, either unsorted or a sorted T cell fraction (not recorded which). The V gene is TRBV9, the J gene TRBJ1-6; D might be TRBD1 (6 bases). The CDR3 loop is CASSPGTPKSSSPLHF. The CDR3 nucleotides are TGTGCCAGCAGCCCCGGGACACCAAAATCGAGTTCACCCCTCCACTTT. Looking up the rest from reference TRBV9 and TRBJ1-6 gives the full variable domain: DSGVTQTPKHLITATGQRVTLRCSPRSGDLSVYWYQQSLDQGLQFLIQYYNGEERAKGNILERFSAQQFPDLHSELNLSSLELGDSALYFCASSPGTPKSSSPLHFGNGTRLTVT.